Listed here are 20 T cell receptor beta chains from one sample, sequenced in a study of identical twins. One entry per CDR3 protein, called by TCRdb with MiXCR from the 5' RACE reads. The table includes under 800,000 distinct CDR3 sequences, 21% detected once. The same specimen was also included in a second study, on T cells expressing NK-cell markers.

Sequencing was performed on PBMCs. The origin of the receptors is a woman aged 18-35 years in good health.

This clonotype was observed a few times. The chain combines TRBV20-1 with TRBJ1-6, with D maybe TRBD1 (5 bases). The V gene lost 3 bases and the J gene lost 1 base, with 16 bases spanning the gap. CDR3 size: 17 residues. Germline V CDR1 and CDR2: DFQATT, SNEGSKA (reference sequence). The chain's CDR3 is CSASALGGGSYNSPLHF. DNA of the CDR3: TGCAGTGCTAGTGCCCTTGGGGGTGGATCCTATAATTCACCCCTCCACTTT.

This clonotype occurred a few times. The J gene is TRBJ1-1, the V gene TRBV20-1, with 12 bases fitting TRBD1. Looked up from germline, CDR1 is DFQATT and CDR2 is SNEGSKA (reference sequence). The ends lost 6 bases at V and 5 bases at J; junction bases unmatched: 4. The length of the CDR3 is 13 residues. The CDR3 nucleotides read TGCAGTGCCGGGACAGGGGGCGCGACTGAAGCTTTCTTT. It codes for CSAGTGGATEAFF.

This clonotype appeared a few times. The V call is TRBV20-1, the J call TRBJ2-7, with D perhaps TRBD2 (6 bases). Trimming pared 3 bases from V and 7 bases from J, leaving 19 bases between. Germline V gene lookup returns CDR1 DFQATT and CDR2 SNEGSKA (reference sequence). The CDR3 runs 14 residues. The CDR3 is CSARVGSREQEQYF. The CDR3 DNA follows: TGCAGTGCTAGGGTCGGGAGCCGGGAACAGGAGCAGTACTTC.

This rearrangement joins TRBV29-1 to TRBJ2-7; maybe TRBD1 (5 bases). CDR3 length: 17 residues. Per the germline V gene, CDR1 is SQVTM and CDR2 is ANQGSEA. V lost 4 bases and J lost 6, with 28 bases in between. CDR3 DNA: TGCAGCGTTGTCCGGGTTAAAAGGGGCCAGGGCGGATTCGAGCAGTACTTC. It encodes CSVVRVKRGQGGFEQYF.

In regard to this clonotype: An end of the junction differs from the germline gene, which may be a read error. This rearrangement joins TRBV11-3 to TRBJ2-7; a possible D gene is TRBD1 (5 bases). This CDR3 spans 14 amino acids. Germline CDR1 and CDR2: SGHNT and YENEEA. CDR3 sequence (DNA): TGTGCCAGCAGGTCCTCAGGGCCCTCCTACGAGGAGTACTTC. This gives the protein CASRSSGPSYEEYF. Based on the CDR3 plus reference TRBV11-3 and TRBJ2-7, the full variable domain is EAGVVQSPRYKIIEKKQPVAFWCNPISGHNTLYWYLQNLGQGPELLIRYENEEAVDDSQLPKDRFSAERLKGVDSTLKIQPAELGDSAVYLCASRSSGPSYEEYFGPGTRLTVT.

There are a few counts of this clonotype. The chain links TRBV7-2 to TRBJ2-1, with a tentative D call TRBD2 (6 bases). Per the germline V gene, CDR1 is SGHTA and CDR2 is FQGNSA. Trimming took 0 bases from V and 6 from J, leaving 15 bases between them. The CDR3 is 16 amino acids. The CDR3 DNA reads as TGTGCCAGCAGCTTAGCGGGAGGTCTGGGGTTCAATGAGCAGTTCTTC. Translating gives CASSLAGGLGFNEQFF.

J is TRBJ2-7 and V is TRBV5-1; possibly TRBD1 or TRBD2 for D (5 bases each). The germline gives CDR1 SGHRS, CDR2 YFSETQ. The CDR3 contains 14 residues. V was pared by 0 bases and J by 5 bases, with 12 bases between. CDR3 region: CASSLERGNHEQYF. The CDR3, as DNA: TGCGCCAGCAGCTTGGAGAGGGGAAACCACGAGCAGTACTTC.

The table lists this clonotype with many counts. The CDR3 sequence is CAISESAASGYTF. CDR3 nucleotide sequence: TGTGCCATCAGTGAGTCTGCGGCGTCGGGCTACACCTTC. V gene TRBV10-3 combines with J gene TRBJ1-2; D remains ambiguous. CDR1 and CDR2 (germline): ENHRY, SYGVKD. The CDR3 loop spans 13 amino acids. The germline V and J ends were trimmed by 0 bases and 8 bases, with 10 bases remaining between them.

CDR3 bases: TGTGCCAGCAGCTTGATGGGAAACAGCCCCACCGGGGAGCTGTTTTTT. Amino acid sequence: CASSLMGNSPTGELFF. The rearrangement uses TRBV5-5 and TRBJ2-2; D uncertain. CDR1 and CDR2 (germline): SGHKS, YYEKEE (reference sequence). Trimming cost V 1 base and J 4 bases, with 14 bases left between them. This CDR3 is 16 amino acids long.

J is TRBJ2-1 and V is TRBV4-3; 9 bases are shared with TRBD2. The CDR3 runs 14 residues. Per germline, CDR1 LGHNA and CDR2 YSLEER. The V gene end was trimmed by 4 bases and the J gene end by 6 bases; junction bases not matched to a gene: 4. CDR3 DNA: TGCGCCAGCAGCCCAAGACTAGCGGCCAATGAGCAGTTCTTC. Residues: CASSPRLAANEQFF.

The chain carries TRBV12-3 or TRBV12-4 and TRBJ1-1; D is ambiguous. The CDR3 runs 15 residues. V was trimmed by 7 bases and J by 1 base, leaving 16 bases between them. CDR3 bases: TGTGCCAGCACCCAATCCATTTACTCGAACACTGAAGCTTTCTTT. As protein: CASTQSIYSNTEAFF.

This clonotype has a handful of counts. The rearrangement uses TRBV6-6 and TRBJ1-5, with D possibly being TRBD1 (5 bases). CDR1 and CDR2 from the germline V gene are MNHNY and SVGAGI (reference sequence). CDR3 length: 14 residues. V shed 7 bases and J shed 1 base, with 11 bases lying between them. The CDR3 is CASTKEGSNQPQHF. DNA for the CDR3: TGTGCCAGCACCAAGGAGGGGAGCAATCAGCCCCAGCATTTT.

The chain carries TRBV20-1 and TRBJ1-2; a weak D match, TRBD1 (6 bases). The length of the CDR3 is 14 residues. Germline assignment: CDR1 DFQATT and CDR2 SNEGSKA (reference sequence). Trimming pared 1 base from V and 7 bases from J, leaving 16 bases between. Here the CDR3 reads CSARVPRGRSGYTF. DNA of the CDR3: TGCAGTGCTAGAGTCCCCAGGGGCCGGTCTGGCTACACCTTC.

The CDR3 DNA sequence: TGTGCCAGCAGCTTAGGGGTAGCCGGGATCACAGATACGCAGTATTTT. It specifies CASSLGVAGITDTQYF. The chain recombines TRBV5-5 with TRBJ2-3; tentatively, D is TRBD1 or TRBD2 (5 bases each). Germline V lookup: CDR1 SGHKS, CDR2 YYEKEE (reference sequence). The CDR3 extends over 16 amino acids. V lost 2 bases and J 2 bases, leaving 15 bases between the germline ends.

For the CDR3, the DNA is TGCAGTGCTAGAGATGGGAACAGGGGACTCTACGAGCAGTACTTC. This sequence encodes CSARDGNRGLYEQYF. This sequence joins TRBV20-1 and TRBJ2-7; weak D call: TRBD1 (7 bases). The CDR3 has 15 residues. Trimming shortened V by 0 bases and J by 3 bases, and 15 bases separated the two germline ends. Looked up from germline, CDR1 is DFQATT and CDR2 is SNEGSKA (reference sequence).

This clonotype has just a few counts. The chain couples TRBV6-1 to TRBJ2-3; 11 bases line up with TRBD1. This CDR3 spans 14 amino acids. CDR1 is MNHNS and CDR2 is SASEGT in the germline V gene. The J segment lost 6 bases and the V segment lost 6 bases, leaving 5 bases of the junction unmatched. The chain's CDR3 is CASRRTGGMDTQYF. The CDR3 DNA follows: TGTGCCAGCAGGAGGACAGGGGGCATGGATACGCAGTATTTT.

This clonotype was seen repeatedly, ten times or more. V gene TRBV5-1 combines with J gene TRBJ2-1; 11 nucleotides line up with TRBD2. Trimming took 5 bases from V and 6 from J; bases not matched to a gene: 7. This CDR3 is built from 15 residues. CDR1 is SGHRS, CDR2 YFSETQ, per germline. The CDR3: CASRRLAGGPNEQFF. CDR3 bases: TGCGCCAGCAGGAGGTTAGCGGGAGGGCCCAATGAGCAGTTCTTC.

V gene TRBV6-1 combines with J gene TRBJ2-2; 10 nucleotides match TRBD1. CDR1 is MNHNS, CDR2 SASEGT, per germline. With V trimmed by 7 bases and J by 6 bases, 8 bases remained unmatched. The CDR3 totals 15 residues. CDR3 DNA: TGTGCCAGCACCTTGACAGGGGGCGGTTCCGGGGAGCTGTTTTTT. It specifies CASTLTGGGSGELFF.

This clonotype was counted a few times. The chain uses TRBV5-1 and TRBJ2-3, with D hard to call. This CDR3 is built from 12 residues. In germline, CDR1 is SGHRS, CDR2 YFSETQ. Trimming cost V 7 bases and J 1 base, with 7 bases left between them. The CDR3 region has the DNA TGCGCCAGCGGGTACGGCACAGATACGCAGTATTTT. Its protein is CASGYGTDTQYF.

This clonotype was counted only a few times. The chain carries TRBV6-5 and TRBJ1-2; D remains ambiguous. This CDR3 is built from 15 residues. From germline, CDR1 is MNHEY and CDR2 SVGAGI. Trimming removed 2 bases from V and 0 bases from J, with 10 bases in between. CDR3 protein: CASSYAITANYGYTF. CDR3 nucleotide sequence: TGTGCCAGCAGTTACGCCATCACAGCTAACTATGGCTACACCTTC.